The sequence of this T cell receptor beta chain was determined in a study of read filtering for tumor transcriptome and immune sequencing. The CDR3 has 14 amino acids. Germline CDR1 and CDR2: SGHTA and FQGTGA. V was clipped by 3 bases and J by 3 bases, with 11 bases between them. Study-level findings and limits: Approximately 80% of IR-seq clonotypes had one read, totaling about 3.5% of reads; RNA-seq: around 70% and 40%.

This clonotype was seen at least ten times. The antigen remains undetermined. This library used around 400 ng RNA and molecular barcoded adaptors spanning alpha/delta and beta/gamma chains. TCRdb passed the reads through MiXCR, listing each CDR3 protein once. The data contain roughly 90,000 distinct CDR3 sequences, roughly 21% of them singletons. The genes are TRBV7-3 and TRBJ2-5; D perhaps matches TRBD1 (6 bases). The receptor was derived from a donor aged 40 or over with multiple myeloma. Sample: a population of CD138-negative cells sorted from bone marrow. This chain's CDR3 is CASSLDSNEETQYF. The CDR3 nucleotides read TGTGCCAGCAGCTTGGACAGCAATGAAGAGACCCAGTACTTC. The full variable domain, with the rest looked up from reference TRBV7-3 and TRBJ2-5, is GAGVSQTPSNKVTEKGKYVELRCDPISGHTALYWYRQSLGQGPEFLIYFQGTGAADDSGLPNDRFFAVRPEGSVSTLKIQRTERGDSAVYLCASSLDSNEETQYFGPGTRLLVL.